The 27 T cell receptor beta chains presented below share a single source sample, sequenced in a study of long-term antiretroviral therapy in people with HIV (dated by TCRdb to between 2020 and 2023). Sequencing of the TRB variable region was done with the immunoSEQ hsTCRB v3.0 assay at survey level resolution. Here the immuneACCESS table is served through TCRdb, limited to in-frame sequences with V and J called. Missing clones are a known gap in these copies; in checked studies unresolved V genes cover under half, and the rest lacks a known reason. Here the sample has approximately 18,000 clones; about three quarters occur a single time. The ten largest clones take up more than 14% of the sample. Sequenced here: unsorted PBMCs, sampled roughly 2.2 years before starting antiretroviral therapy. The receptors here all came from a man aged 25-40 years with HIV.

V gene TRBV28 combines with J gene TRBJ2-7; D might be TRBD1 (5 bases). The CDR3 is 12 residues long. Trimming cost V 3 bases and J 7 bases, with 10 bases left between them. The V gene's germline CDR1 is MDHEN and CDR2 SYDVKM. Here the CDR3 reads CASSFTKGEQYF. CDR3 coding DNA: TGTGCCAGCAGTTTCACCAAGGGGGAGCAGTACTTC.

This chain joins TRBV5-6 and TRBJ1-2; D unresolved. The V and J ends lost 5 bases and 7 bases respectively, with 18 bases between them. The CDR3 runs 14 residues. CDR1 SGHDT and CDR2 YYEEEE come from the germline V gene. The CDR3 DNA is TGTGCCAGCAGTCCCCCCGGCCCAACCACTGGCTACACCTTC. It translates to CASSPPGPTTGYTF.

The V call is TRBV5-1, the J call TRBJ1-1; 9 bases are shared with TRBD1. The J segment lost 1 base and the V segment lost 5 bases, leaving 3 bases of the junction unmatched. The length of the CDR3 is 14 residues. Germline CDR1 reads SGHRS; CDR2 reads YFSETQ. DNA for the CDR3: TGCGCCAGCAGGGAGGGACAGGGGAACACTGAAGCTTTCTTT. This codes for CASREGQGNTEAFF.

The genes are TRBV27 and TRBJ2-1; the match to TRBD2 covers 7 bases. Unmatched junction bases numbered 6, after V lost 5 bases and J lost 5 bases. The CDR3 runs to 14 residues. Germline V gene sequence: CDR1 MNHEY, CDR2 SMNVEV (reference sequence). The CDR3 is CASSAGTTNNEQFF. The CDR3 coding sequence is TGTGCCAGCAGTGCCGGGACTACCAACAATGAGCAGTTCTTC.

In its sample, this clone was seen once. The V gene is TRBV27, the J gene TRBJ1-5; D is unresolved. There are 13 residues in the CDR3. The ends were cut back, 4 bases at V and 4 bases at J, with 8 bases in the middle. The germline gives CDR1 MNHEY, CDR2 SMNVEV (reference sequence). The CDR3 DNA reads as TGTGCCAGCAGTTCGATAACGAATCAGCCCCAGCATTTT. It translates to CASSSITNQPQHF.

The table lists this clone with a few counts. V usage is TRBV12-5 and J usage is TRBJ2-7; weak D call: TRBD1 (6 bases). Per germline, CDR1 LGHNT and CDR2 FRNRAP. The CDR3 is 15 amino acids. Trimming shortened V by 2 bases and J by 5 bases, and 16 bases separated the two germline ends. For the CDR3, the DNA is TGTGCTAGTGGTTTGCGCGCCGGGACATTCCACGAGCAGTACTTC. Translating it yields CASGLRAGTFHEQYF.

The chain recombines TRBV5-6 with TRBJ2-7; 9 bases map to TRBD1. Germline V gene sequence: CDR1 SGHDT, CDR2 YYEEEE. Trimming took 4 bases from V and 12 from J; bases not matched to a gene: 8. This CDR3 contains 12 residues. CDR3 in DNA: TGTGCCAGCAGCCCTGGGACAGGGACGCGGTACTTC. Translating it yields CASSPGTGTRYF.

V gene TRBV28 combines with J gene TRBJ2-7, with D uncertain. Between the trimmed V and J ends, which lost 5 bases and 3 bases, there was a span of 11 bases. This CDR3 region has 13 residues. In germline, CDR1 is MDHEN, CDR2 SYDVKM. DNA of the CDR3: TGTGCCAGCAGTGCCCCCGGTTACTACGAGCAGTACTTC. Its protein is CASSAPGYYEQYF.

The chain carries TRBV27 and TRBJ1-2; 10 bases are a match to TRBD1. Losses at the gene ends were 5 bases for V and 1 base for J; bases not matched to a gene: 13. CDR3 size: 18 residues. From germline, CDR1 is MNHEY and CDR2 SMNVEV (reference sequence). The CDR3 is CASSLQPGQGTHNYGYTF. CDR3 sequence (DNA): TGTGCCAGCAGTCTGCAACCGGGACAGGGGACCCATAACTATGGCTACACCTTC.

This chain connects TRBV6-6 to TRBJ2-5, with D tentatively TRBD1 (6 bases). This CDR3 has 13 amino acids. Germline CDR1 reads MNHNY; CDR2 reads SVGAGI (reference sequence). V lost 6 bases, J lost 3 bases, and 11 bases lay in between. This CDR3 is CASRPQGEETQYF. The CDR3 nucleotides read TGTGCCAGCAGACCACAGGGTGAAGAGACCCAGTACTTC.

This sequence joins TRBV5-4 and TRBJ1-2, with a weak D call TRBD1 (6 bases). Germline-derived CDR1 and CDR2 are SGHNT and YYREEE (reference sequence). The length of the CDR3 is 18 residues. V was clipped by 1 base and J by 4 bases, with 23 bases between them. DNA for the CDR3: TGTGCCAGCAGCTTGCCCGGACGCGTAGGGGGGAGTTCCTATGGCTACACCTTC. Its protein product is CASSLPGRVGGSSYGYTF.

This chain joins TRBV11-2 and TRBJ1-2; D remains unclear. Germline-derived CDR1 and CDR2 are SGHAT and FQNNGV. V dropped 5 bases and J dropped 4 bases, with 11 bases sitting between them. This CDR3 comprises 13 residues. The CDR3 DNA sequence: TGTGCCAGCAGCCCGGGCTCCGTCTATGGCTACACCTTC. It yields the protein CASSPGSVYGYTF.

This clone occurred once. The CDR3 sequence is CASGLGDTSNQPQHF. CDR3 coding DNA: TGTGCTAGTGGTTTGGGGGACACCAGCAATCAGCCCCAGCATTTT. This chain links TRBV12-5 with TRBJ1-5; TRBD1 might be the D (6 bases). There are 15 residues in the CDR3. The V end was cut by 1 base, the J end by 1 base, with 8 bases between. The germline V gene has CDR1 LGHNT and CDR2 FRNRAP.

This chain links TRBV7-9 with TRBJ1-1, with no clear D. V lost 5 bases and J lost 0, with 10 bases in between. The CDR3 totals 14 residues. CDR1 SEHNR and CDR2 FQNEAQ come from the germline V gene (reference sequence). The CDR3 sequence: CASSGRALNTEAFF. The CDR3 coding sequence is TGTGCCAGCAGCGGCCGGGCCTTGAACACTGAAGCTTTCTTT. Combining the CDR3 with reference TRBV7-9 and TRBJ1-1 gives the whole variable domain DTGVSQNPRHKITKRGQNVTFRCDPISEHNRLYWYRQTLGQGPEFLTYFQNEAQLEKSRLLSDRFSAERPKGSFSTLEIQRTEQGDSAMYLCASSGRALNTEAFFGQGTRLTVV.

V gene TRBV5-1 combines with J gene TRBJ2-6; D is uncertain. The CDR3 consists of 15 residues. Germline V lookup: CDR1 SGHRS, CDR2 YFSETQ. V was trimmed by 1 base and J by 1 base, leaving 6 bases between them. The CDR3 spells CASSLTASGANVLTF. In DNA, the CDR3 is TGCGCCAGCAGCTTGACAGCGTCTGGGGCCAACGTCCTGACTTTC.

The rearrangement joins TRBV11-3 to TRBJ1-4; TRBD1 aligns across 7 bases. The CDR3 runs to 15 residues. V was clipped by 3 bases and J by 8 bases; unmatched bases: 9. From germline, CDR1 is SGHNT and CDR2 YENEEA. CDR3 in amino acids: CASSLGGQEGEKLFF. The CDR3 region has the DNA TGTGCCAGCAGCTTGGGAGGACAGGAAGGGGAAAAACTGTTTTTT.

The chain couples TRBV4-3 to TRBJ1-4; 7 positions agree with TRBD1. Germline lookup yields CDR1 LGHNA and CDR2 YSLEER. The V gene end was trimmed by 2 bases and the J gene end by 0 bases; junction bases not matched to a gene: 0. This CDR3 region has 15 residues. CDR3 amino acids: CASSQTGATNEKLFF. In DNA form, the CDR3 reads TGCGCCAGCAGCCAAACAGGGGCAACTAATGAAAAACTGTTTTTT.

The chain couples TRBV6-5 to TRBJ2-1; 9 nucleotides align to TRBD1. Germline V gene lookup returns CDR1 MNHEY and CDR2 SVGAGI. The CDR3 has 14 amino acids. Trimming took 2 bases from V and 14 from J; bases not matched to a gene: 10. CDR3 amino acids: CASSYPKPGQGEFF. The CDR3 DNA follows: TGTGCCAGCAGTTACCCAAAGCCGGGACAGGGTGAGTTCTTC.

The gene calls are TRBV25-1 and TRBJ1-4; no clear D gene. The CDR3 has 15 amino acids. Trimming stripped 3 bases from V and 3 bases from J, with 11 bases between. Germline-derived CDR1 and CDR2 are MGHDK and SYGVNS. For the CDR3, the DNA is TGTGCCAGCAGTGATCATGGGAGACCTAATGAAAAACTGTTTTTT. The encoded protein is CASSDHGRPNEKLFF.

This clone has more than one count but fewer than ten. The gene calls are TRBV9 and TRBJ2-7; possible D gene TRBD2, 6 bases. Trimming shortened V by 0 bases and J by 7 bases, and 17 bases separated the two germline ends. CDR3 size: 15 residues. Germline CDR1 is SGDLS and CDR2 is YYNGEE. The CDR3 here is CASSVATWGVGEQYF. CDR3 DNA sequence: TGTGCCAGCAGCGTAGCTACTTGGGGGGTCGGGGAGCAGTACTTC.

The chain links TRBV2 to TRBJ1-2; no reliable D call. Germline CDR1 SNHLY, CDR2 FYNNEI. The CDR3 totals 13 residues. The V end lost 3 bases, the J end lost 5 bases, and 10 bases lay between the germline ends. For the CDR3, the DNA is TGTGCCAGCAGTGAGGGCGGTCCATATGGCTACACCTTC. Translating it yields CASSEGGPYGYTF.

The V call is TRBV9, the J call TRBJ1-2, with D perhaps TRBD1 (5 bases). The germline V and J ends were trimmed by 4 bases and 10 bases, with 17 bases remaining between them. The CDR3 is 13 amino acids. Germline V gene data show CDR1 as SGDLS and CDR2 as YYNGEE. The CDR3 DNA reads TGTGCCAGCAGCCAATCGTCCGGGGCACCCTACACCTTC. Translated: CASSQSSGAPYTF.

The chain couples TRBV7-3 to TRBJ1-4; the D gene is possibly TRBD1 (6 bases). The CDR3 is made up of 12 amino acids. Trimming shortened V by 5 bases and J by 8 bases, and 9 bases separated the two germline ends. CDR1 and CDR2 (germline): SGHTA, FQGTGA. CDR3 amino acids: CASSPDREKLFF. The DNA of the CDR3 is TGTGCCAGCAGCCCAGACAGGGAAAAACTGTTTTTT.

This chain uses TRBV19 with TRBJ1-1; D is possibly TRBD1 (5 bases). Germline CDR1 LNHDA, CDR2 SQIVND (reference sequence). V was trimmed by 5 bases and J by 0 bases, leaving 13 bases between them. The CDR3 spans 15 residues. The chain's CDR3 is CASSEQDIMNTEAFF. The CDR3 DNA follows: TGTGCCAGTAGTGAACAGGACATCATGAACACTGAAGCTTTCTTT.

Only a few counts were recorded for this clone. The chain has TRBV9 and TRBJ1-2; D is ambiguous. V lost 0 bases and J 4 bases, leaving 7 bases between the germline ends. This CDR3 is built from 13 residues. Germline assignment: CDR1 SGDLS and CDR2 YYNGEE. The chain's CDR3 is CASSVEEGYGYTF. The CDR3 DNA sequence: TGTGCCAGCAGCGTAGAGGAAGGCTATGGCTACACCTTC.

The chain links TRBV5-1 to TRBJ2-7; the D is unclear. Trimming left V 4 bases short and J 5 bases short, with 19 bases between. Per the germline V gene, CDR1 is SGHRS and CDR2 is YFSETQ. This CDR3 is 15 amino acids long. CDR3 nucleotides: TGCGCCAGCAGCCCGAATGATGGACGCATAGACGAGCAGTACTTC. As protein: CASSPNDGRIDEQYF.

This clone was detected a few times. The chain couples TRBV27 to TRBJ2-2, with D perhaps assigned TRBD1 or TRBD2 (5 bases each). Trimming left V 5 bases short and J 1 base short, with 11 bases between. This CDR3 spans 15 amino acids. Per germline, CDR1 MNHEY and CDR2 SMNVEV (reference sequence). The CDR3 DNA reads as TGTGCCAGCAGTAGGGACGGATGGAACACCGGGGAGCTGTTTTTT. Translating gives CASSRDGWNTGELFF.